Below, 32 T cell receptor beta chains from the same sample are listed, as sequenced in a study of beta chain features in type 1 diabetes. Study-level points and caveats: Among patients with Type 1 diabetes, TCRB CDR3s were moderately but significantly shorter in every one of the four CD4+ subsets.

Reverse transcription of all isolated RNA meant that expressed TCRB transcripts were sequenced. This table comes from immunoSEQ multiplex PCR, and its TCRdb copy is limited to in-frame clones, with some not included. The sample has hundreds of thousands of clones, 13% seen once. No antigen has been identified for these receptors. The sample comprised naive CD4+ T cells from blood. These receptors originate from a man in his late teens or twenties with type 1 diabetes.

The chain uses TRBV19 and TRBJ2-7; no clear D. Germline CDR1 is LNHDA and CDR2 is SQIVND (reference sequence). Deletions cut 10 bases from V and 5 bases from J, with 18 bases between. CDR3 length: 13 residues. The CDR3 bases are TGTGCCATCCCCCCGGCACAGAGCGACGAGCAGTACTTC. Protein product: CAIPPAQSDEQYF.

The CDR3 region is CASSLYDRDTGELFF. CDR3 DNA: TGCGCCAGCAGCCTATACGACAGGGATACCGGGGAGCTGTTTTTT. This sequence joins TRBV5-1 and TRBJ2-2; 7 bases agree with TRBD1. The CDR3 has 15 amino acids. The germline V gene encodes CDR1 SGHRS and CDR2 YFSETQ. The V and J ends lost 4 bases and 5 bases, in that order; junction bases with no gene match: 8.

This clone was detected only a few times. The CDR3 sequence is CASALRGREETQYF. The CDR3 nucleotides read TGTGCCAGCGCCCTCAGGGGGCGAGAAGAGACCCAGTACTTC. This chain links TRBV6-6 with TRBJ2-5; 8 positions match TRBD1. Trimming cost V 8 bases and J 3 bases; bases outside gene matches: 8. The CDR3 length is 14 residues. Germline V lookup: CDR1 MNHNY, CDR2 SVGAGI (reference sequence).

The rearrangement links TRBV7-9 to TRBJ1-4; no clear D. The CDR3 spans 14 residues. Germline CDR1 reads SEHNR; CDR2 reads FQNEAQ (reference sequence). Trimming shortened V by 8 bases and J by 2 bases, and 12 bases separated the two germline ends. The CDR3 region has the DNA TGTGCCAGCCTCGAGGGAGGGACTAATGAAAAACTGTTTTTT. This translates into CASLEGGTNEKLFF. The full variable domain, in which reference TRBV7-9 and TRBJ1-4 provide the parts outside the CDR3, is DTGVSQNPRHKITKRGQNVTFRCDPISEHNRLYWYRQTLGQGPEFLTYFQNEAQLEKSRLLSDRFSAERPKGSFSTLEIQRTEQGDSAMYLCASLEGGTNEKLFFGSGTQLSVL.

This clone turned up a few times. The CDR3 is CASSPPVLNEKLFF. Here the CDR3 DNA reads TGTGCCAGCTCACCACCGGTCCTTAATGAAAAACTGTTTTTT. The chain recombines TRBV18 with TRBJ1-4, with D unresolved. V was pared by 0 bases and J by 4 bases, with 6 bases between. This CDR3 is 14 amino acids long. The V gene's germline CDR1 is KGHSH and CDR2 LQKENI.

This chain links TRBV30 with TRBJ1-1, with 9 bases identical to TRBD1. CDR1 is GTSNPN and CDR2 is SVGIG in the germline V gene (reference sequence). V lost 2 bases and J lost 11; bases outside the gene matches: 9. The CDR3 covers 13 residues. The CDR3 is CAWSQSGTGTAFF. For the CDR3, the DNA is TGTGCCTGGAGTCAATCCGGGACAGGGACGGCTTTCTTT.

The chain joins TRBV10-3 to TRBJ1-4, with D perhaps matching TRBD1 (5 bases). V was pared by 3 bases and J by 7 bases, with 12 bases between. Germline assignment: CDR1 ENHRY and CDR2 SYGVKD. The CDR3 covers 14 residues. CDR3 sequence reads: CAISDGPGGEKLFF. As DNA, the CDR3 is TGTGCCATCAGTGACGGACCGGGGGGTGAAAAACTGTTTTTT.

The rearrangement joins TRBV9 to TRBJ1-3; a possible D gene is TRBD1 (6 bases). V lost 0 bases, J lost 2 bases, and 9 bases lay in between. The length of the CDR3 is 15 residues. The germline V gene encodes CDR1 SGDLS and CDR2 YYNGEE. For the CDR3, the DNA is TGTGCCAGCAGCGTAGAGGCAGGGGCTGGAAACACCATATATTTT. Amino acids: CASSVEAGAGNTIYF.

The genes are TRBV18 and TRBJ2-2; TRBD1 is a possible D gene (6 bases). This CDR3 has 16 residues. V lost 3 bases to trimming and J lost 4 bases, with 15 bases between them. CDR1 is KGHSH and CDR2 is LQKENI in the germline V gene. CDR3 bases: TGTGCCAGCTCACCGGCACAGGGAATGGCCACCGGGGAGCTGTTTTTT. This sequence encodes CASSPAQGMATGELFF.

This clone has just a few counts. The limits of the CDR3 on the DNA are not certain, so only TCRdb's listed CDR3 is given. V usage is TRBV28 and J usage is TRBJ1-4. The CDR3 is 17 residues long, counting both termini. The germline V gene has CDR1 MDHEN and CDR2 SYDVKM. CDR3: CASSVPPRRVTNEKLFF.

This clone was detected a few times. The chain carries TRBV2 and TRBJ2-5; D ambiguous. CDR1 SNHLY and CDR2 FYNNEI come from the germline V gene. CDR3 size: 11 residues. The V gene lost 7 bases and the J gene lost 5 bases, with 8 bases spanning the gap. The CDR3 loop reads CASIELETQYF. In nucleotides, the CDR3 is TGTGCCAGCATCGAACTCGAGACCCAGTACTTC.

This clone was found a few times. The sample contains more than one DNA sequence encoding this CDR3. The chain is built from TRBV10-3 and TRBJ2-3; tentative D call: TRBD1 (6 bases). The germline CDR1 and CDR2 sequences are ENHRY and SYGVKD. The CDR3 has 14 amino acids. V lost 2 bases, J lost 0 bases, and 6 bases lay in between. CDR3 protein: CAISEGQSTDTQYF. The CDR3 nucleotides read TGTGCCATCAGTGAGGGACAGAGCACAGATACGCAGTATTTT.

This rearrangement joins TRBV15 to TRBJ1-1; 9 nucleotides line up with TRBD1. The CDR3 is 15 amino acids. J was trimmed by 1 base and V by 3 bases; bases with no gene match: 3. The germline CDR1 and CDR2 sequences are LNHNV and YYDKDF (reference sequence). The CDR3 DNA reads as TGTGCCACCAGCAGGGACAGGGGAGCGAACACTGAAGCTTTCTTT. As protein: CATSRDRGANTEAFF. Variable domain in full (rest from reference TRBV15 and TRBJ1-1): DAMVIQNPRYQVTQFGKPVTLSCSQTLNHNVMYWYQQKSSQAPKLLFHYYDKDFNNEADTPDNFQSRRPNTSFCFLDIRSPGLGDTAMYLCATSRDRGANTEAFFGQGTRLTVV.

CDR3 residues: CSVLLAGESEQYF. CDR3 DNA: TGCAGCGTCCTACTAGCGGGGGAATCCGAGCAGTACTTC. This chain connects TRBV29-1 to TRBJ2-5; 11 nucleotides agree with TRBD2. The J call is doubtful: the DNA matches TRBJ2-7 better. CDR1 SQVTM and CDR2 ANQGSEA come from the germline V gene. The length of the CDR3 is 13 residues.

This clone was seen more than once but under ten times. The chain recombines TRBV28 with TRBJ1-6; 7 bases are shared with TRBD1. CDR3 length: 15 amino acids. Germline V CDR1 and CDR2: MDHEN, SYDVKM. With V trimmed by 6 bases and J by 5 bases, 7 bases remained unmatched. CDR3 DNA: TGTGCCAGCAGCTCCTCTACAGGGGATAATTCACCCCTCCACTTT. It codes for CASSSSTGDNSPLHF.

The chain uses TRBV5-1 and TRBJ2-1; D might be TRBD1 (5 bases). The CDR3 is made up of 15 amino acids. Looked up from germline, CDR1 is SGHRS and CDR2 is YFSETQ. Deletions cut 0 bases from V and 2 bases from J, with 9 bases between. CDR3 DNA sequence: TGCGCCAGCAGCTTGGGCAGGGCCCCCTACAATGAGCAGTTCTTC. Amino acid sequence: CASSLGRAPYNEQFF.

This clone showed up just a few times. V is TRBV7-3 and J is TRBJ2-3; 8 bases map to TRBD1. Trimming removed 8 bases from V and 2 bases from J; junction bases left unmatched: 6. Germline V gene sequence: CDR1 SGHTA, CDR2 FQGTGA. The CDR3 is 14 residues long. CDR3 DNA: TGTGCCAGCGCCGGGACAGGCCACACAGATACGCAGTATTTT. Its translation is CASAGTGHTDTQYF.

V gene TRBV7-6 combines with J gene TRBJ2-1; D gene unclear. The V gene lost 2 bases and the J gene lost 10 bases, with 3 bases spanning the gap. The CDR3 runs to 10 residues. Germline V gives CDR1 SGHVS, CDR2 FNYEAQ. CDR3 protein: CASSLTEQFF. Here the CDR3 DNA reads TGTGCCAGCAGCTTAACGGAGCAGTTCTTC.

This chain joins TRBV18 and TRBJ1-5; tentatively, D is TRBD1 (5 bases). CDR3 length equals 16 residues. Trimming took off 1 base at V and 7 bases at J, with 17 bases between the two ends. CDR1 is KGHSH and CDR2 is LQKENI in the germline V gene. This CDR3 is CASSPQGRGDLQPQHF. CDR3 in DNA: TGTGCCAGCTCACCACAGGGACGAGGGGACCTACAGCCCCAGCATTTT.

This rearrangement joins TRBV4-1 to TRBJ1-2; weak D call: TRBD1 (6 bases). The CDR3 sequence is 15 residues long. Germline CDR1 MGHRA, CDR2 YSYEKL. V lost 0 bases, J lost 3 bases, and 11 bases lay in between. The CDR3 loop reads CASSQDRGSDYGYTF. The CDR3 DNA is TGCGCCAGCAGCCAAGACAGGGGCTCAGACTATGGCTACACCTTC.

This clone was seen a handful of times. This chain links TRBV28 with TRBJ2-2; D is perhaps TRBD2 (6 bases). V shed 3 bases and J shed 5 bases, with 13 bases lying between them. The germline CDR1 and CDR2 sequences are MDHEN and SYDVKM. The CDR3 is 15 residues long. The CDR3 nucleotides read TGTGCCAGCAGTTTGGGAACAGCGGGTACCGGGGAGCTGTTTTTT. Its protein product is CASSLGTAGTGELFF.

The chain carries TRBV2 and TRBJ1-2; no firm D call. CDR1 and CDR2 (germline): SNHLY, FYNNEI. V lost 7 bases to trimming and J lost 7 bases, with 16 bases between them. The CDR3 loop spans 13 amino acids. Written as DNA, the CDR3 is TGTGCCAGCATTCTAGGGCCCCCTGCTGGCTACACCTTC. Its translation: CASILGPPAGYTF. The full variable domain, with the rest looked up from reference TRBV2 and TRBJ1-2, is EPEVTQTPSHQVTQMGQEVILRCVPISNHLYFYWYRQILGQKVEFLVSFYNNEISEKSEIFDDQFSVERPDGSNFTLKIRSTKLEDSAMYFCASILGPPAGYTFGSGTRLTVV.

The chain carries TRBV6-6 and TRBJ2-7; a possible D gene is TRBD1 (5 bases). This CDR3 region has 14 residues. Germline V lookup: CDR1 MNHNY, CDR2 SVGAGI (reference sequence). Trimming took off 7 bases at V and 3 bases at J, with 16 bases between the two ends. This CDR3 reads CASKDGAEHYEQYF. Written as DNA, the CDR3 is TGTGCCAGCAAAGATGGGGCAGAGCACTACGAGCAGTACTTC.

The V gene is TRBV9, the J gene TRBJ2-1; TRBD2 is a possible D gene (7 bases). CDR1 SGDLS and CDR2 YYNGEE come from the germline V gene. The CDR3 runs to 14 residues. Trimming pared 4 bases from V and 4 bases from J, leaving 12 bases between. In DNA form, the CDR3 reads TGTGCCAGCAGCCTCGGGGGGCCGTACAATGAGCAGTTCTTC. This sequence encodes CASSLGGPYNEQFF. Supplemented by reference TRBV9 and TRBJ2-1, the full variable domain reads DSGVTQTPKHLITATGQRVTLRCSPRSGDLSVYWYQQSLDQGLQFLIQYYNGEERAKGNILERFSAQQFPDLHSELNLSSLELGDSALYFCASSLGGPYNEQFFGPGTRLTVL.

This clone was observed a handful of times. The chain combines TRBV28 with TRBJ2-3; 11 bases agree with TRBD2. V gave up 8 bases and J gave up 4 bases; unmatched junction bases: 5. CDR3 length: 14 residues. Germline loops: CDR1 MDHEN, CDR2 SYDVKM. The CDR3 nucleotides read TGTGCCAGCCTCACTAGCGGGGGCCCAGATACGCAGTATTTT. This gives the protein CASLTSGGPDTQYF.

The V gene is TRBV15, the J gene TRBJ1-1; D remains ambiguous. The length of the CDR3 is 12 residues. Germline loops: CDR1 LNHNV, CDR2 YYDKDF (reference sequence). V was pared by 1 base and J by 7 bases, with 7 bases between. The CDR3 nucleotides read TGTGCCACCAGCAGAGTTACGGGTGAAGCTTTCTTT. Translating it yields CATSRVTGEAFF. The whole variable domain, remainder taken from reference TRBV15 and TRBJ1-1, is DAMVIQNPRYQVTQFGKPVTLSCSQTLNHNVMYWYQQKSSQAPKLLFHYYDKDFNNEADTPDNFQSRRPNTSFCFLDIRSPGLGDTAMYLCATSRVTGEAFFGQGTRLTVV.

The sample holds a few counts of this clone. The V and J genes are TRBV7-9 and TRBJ1-1, with no clear D. The length of the CDR3 is 13 residues. Germline CDR1 is SEHNR and CDR2 is FQNEAQ (reference sequence). V lost 5 bases to trimming and J lost 7 bases, with 14 bases between them. CDR3 sequence: CASSTEAGVEAFF. The DNA of the CDR3 is TGTGCCAGCAGCACCGAGGCAGGAGTTGAAGCTTTCTTT.

The V gene is TRBV5-4, the J gene TRBJ1-1, with D possibly TRBD1 on 6 matching bases. This CDR3 has 16 amino acids. Trimming removed 2 bases at V and 0 bases at J, with 14 bases between. Per germline, CDR1 SGHNT and CDR2 YYREEE (reference sequence). The CDR3 loop reads CASSLGSGQMNTEAFF. CDR3 in DNA: TGTGCCAGCAGCTTAGGGTCAGGACAGATGAACACTGAAGCTTTCTTT.

The chain uses TRBV7-9 and TRBJ2-1, with a tentative D call TRBD2 (5 bases). The V gene lost 5 bases and the J gene lost 4 bases, with 12 bases spanning the gap. Germline V CDR1 and CDR2: SEHNR, FQNEAQ (reference sequence). The CDR3 extends over 14 amino acids. As DNA, the CDR3 is TGTGCCAGCAGCCGTTCGGGGTTTTACAATGAGCAGTTCTTC. This encodes CASSRSGFYNEQFF.

This clone was counted between two and nine times. The chain combines TRBV19 with TRBJ2-1, with unresolved D. V gave up 2 bases and J gave up 6 bases, with 14 bases separating them. The CDR3 loop spans 15 amino acids. The germline CDR1 and CDR2 sequences are LNHDA and SQIVND (reference sequence). CDR3: CASSIMSGVRNEQFF. The CDR3 DNA follows: TGTGCCAGTAGTATAATGTCTGGGGTTCGCAATGAGCAGTTCTTC.

This chain links TRBV19 with TRBJ2-7; D not certain. CDR1 is LNHDA, CDR2 SQIVND, per germline (reference sequence). Deletions cut 4 bases from V and 5 bases from J, with 18 bases between. The CDR3 consists of 15 residues. The CDR3 DNA is TGTGCCAGTAGTACCCTTCCCGCCGGAGTCAACGAGCAGTACTTC. As protein: CASSTLPAGVNEQYF. Variable domain in full (rest from reference TRBV19 and TRBJ2-7): DGGITQSPKYLFRKEGQNVTLSCEQNLNHDAMYWYRQDPGQGLRLIYYSQIVNDFQKGDIAEGYSVSREKKESFPLTVTSAQKNPTAFYLCASSTLPAGVNEQYFGPGTRLTVT.

For this clone: This specimen includes other DNA sequences encoding the same CDR3. The rearrangement joins TRBV30 to TRBJ1-2; no firm D call. The CDR3 is 11 residues long. Germline lookup yields CDR1 GTSNPN and CDR2 SVGIG (reference sequence). The V end was cut by 0 bases, the J end by 8 bases, with 7 bases between. CDR3 amino acids: CAWSVGGGYTF. CDR3 sequence (DNA): TGTGCCTGGAGTGTCGGCGGCGGCTACACCTTC.